A single T cell receptor beta chain is shown here with its context. Antigen: not known. In TCRdb, the RT-PCR reads were re-called with MiXCR into one record per CDR3 protein. Counted here are 500,000 to 750,000 distinct CDR3 sequences, 14% occurring once; the ten biggest clones make up around 10%. The CDR3 length is 17 residues. Germline-derived CDR1 and CDR2 are KGHSH and LQKENI. V lost 3 bases, J lost 0 bases, and 7 bases stayed unmatched. The source of the sample is a study of response to subunit inactivated influenza vaccine. Study findings and constraints: There was a suggestion from the authors that each seasonal influenza vaccination recruits few new T cells.

The chain combines TRBV18 with TRBJ2-7; 11 positions agree with TRBD1. The starting material was PBMCs from blood, obtained 11 to 12 days after vaccination. The clonotype comes from a man between 45 and 60 years old who received an inactivated influenza vaccine. CDR3 nucleotides: TGTGCCAGCTCACCTCCACCGGGACAGGGGGGCTCCTACGAGCAGTACTTC. Protein sequence: CASSPPPGQGGSYEQYF.